This TCR beta chain was obtained from a study of blood T cell repertoires in COVID-19. Study at large: COVID-19 samples from acute and convalescent phases originated in the United States, Italy and Spain. PBMCs, B-cell-depleted T cells, or T cells were the source of the cDNA or gDNA that made up the material.

Authors' data handling: Amplified reference gene primers provided the basis for estimating nucleated cell counts. The table came from immunoSEQ multiplex PCR; TCRdb's copy has only in-frame clones and leaves some out. That table supplies the V and J calls and clone size; D and trimming were determined from the DNA. The data hold about 130,000 clones, with roughly 80% observed a single time. The CDR3 contains 15 residues. Germline V gene lookup returns CDR1 LGHNA and CDR2 YNFKEQ. V lost 0 bases, J lost 4 bases, and 9 bases lay in between. The sequenced material came from peripheral blood. This receptor was identified in a man aged 60 to 69 who had recovered from COVID-19. The chain has TRBV4-2 and TRBJ2-2; D is perhaps TRBD1 (5 bases). The CDR3 nucleotides are TGTGCCAGCAGCCAAGATGGACACCTCACCGGGGAGCTGTTTTTT. Encoded protein: CASSQDGHLTGELFF.